This entry concerns a single T cell receptor (beta chain). The antigen remains undetermined. Each donor was healthy, and each was a bone marrow donor. This specimen comes from a study of cytomegalovirus exposure and HLA in healthy donors. Findings and caveats of the study: Some highly shared sequence variants likely arose as a pipeline artifact. Data from an earlier analysis indicated that most TCR beta V segments were productive either about 87% or about 30% of the time.

Germline CDR1 is SGHVS and CDR2 is FQNEAQ. The CDR3 consists of 15 residues. J gave up 7 bases and V 4 bases, and 12 bases lay outside the gene matches. PCR used 60 Vbeta primers and 13 Jbeta primers. Only in-frame clones appear in the TCRdb table, and some are missing; sequencing was by immunoSEQ multiplex PCR. The sample contains 150,000 to 170,000 clones, 75% to 85% of which appear only once. Material: PBMCs. The rearrangement uses TRBV7-8 and TRBJ1-2, with 7 positions matching TRBD1. The receptor comes from a man between 25 and 39 years old in good health and CMV-seropositive. The CDR3 region is CASSSTPDRVGGYTF. The CDR3 coding sequence is TGTGCCAGCAGCTCTACCCCCGACAGGGTTGGTGGCTACACCTTC.